This T cell receptor beta chain emerged from a study of T cell responses to AZD1222 COVID-19 vaccine. Whole-study findings and limits: Only 5 or 6 individuals given AZD1222 were seropositive at baseline. Mostly white British, mostly female donors; authors suggested clonal diversity may be underestimated.

Regarding this clone: Its antigen is as yet unknown.

TCRdb's copy holds only in-frame clones and misses some; the assay was immunoSEQ multiplex PCR. Of 150,000 or so clones in the sample, roughly 89% were seen once. Trimming cost V 4 bases and J 10 bases; bases outside gene matches: 8. The CDR3 is 15 amino acids. From germline, CDR1 is SNHLY and CDR2 FYNNEI. Sequences were derived from peripheral blood, sampled on day 0 of AZD1222 vaccination. The rearrangement uses TRBV2 and TRBJ2-1; 12 bases match TRBD2. The sequence came from an adult in good health. The CDR3 nucleotides read TGTGCCAGCAGTGCTAGCGGGGGGGCAGTAGACGAGCAGTTCTTC. Protein: CASSASGGAVDEQFF.